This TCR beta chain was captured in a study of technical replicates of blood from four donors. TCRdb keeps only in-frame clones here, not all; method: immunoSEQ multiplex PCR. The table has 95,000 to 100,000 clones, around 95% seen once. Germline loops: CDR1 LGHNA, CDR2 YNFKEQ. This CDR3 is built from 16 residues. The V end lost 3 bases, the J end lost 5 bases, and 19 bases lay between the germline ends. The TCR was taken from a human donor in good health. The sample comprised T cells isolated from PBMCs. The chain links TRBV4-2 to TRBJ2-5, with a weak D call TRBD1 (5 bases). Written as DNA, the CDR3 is TGTGCCAGCAGCCAGGAACAGGTTGGTGCCCGGGAGACCCAGTACTTC. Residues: CASSQEQVGARETQYF.